This TCR beta chain was captured in a study of blood T cell repertoires in COVID-19. In the study overall: Samples taken during acute and convalescent COVID-19 were collected in the United States, Italy and Spain. Sources were T cells, B-cell-depleted T cells, or PBMCs; the material itself was cDNA or gDNA.

This CDR3 is built from 17 residues. Original analysis: Amplification with reference gene primers provided the estimates of nucleated cell counts. The protocol was immunoSEQ multiplex PCR, while the TCRdb copy is restricted to in-frame clones and leaves out a portion. That table is the source of V, J and clone size, and D and trimming were worked out from the DNA. Of about 50,000 clones listed, about 89% were seen once; the top ten hold 27%. The sample was peripheral blood. The chain combines TRBV21-1 with TRBJ2-7; TRBD2 reflects the table's D call only, with no check against the DNA. TRBV21-1 is annotated as a pseudogene. This receptor was taken from a human donor in a cohort sampled during active COVID-19. The CDR3 here is CASSKALERGPSYEQYF. The CDR3 DNA reads TGTGCCAGCAGCAAAGCGCTTGAGCGGGGTCCATCCTACGAGCAGTACTTC.